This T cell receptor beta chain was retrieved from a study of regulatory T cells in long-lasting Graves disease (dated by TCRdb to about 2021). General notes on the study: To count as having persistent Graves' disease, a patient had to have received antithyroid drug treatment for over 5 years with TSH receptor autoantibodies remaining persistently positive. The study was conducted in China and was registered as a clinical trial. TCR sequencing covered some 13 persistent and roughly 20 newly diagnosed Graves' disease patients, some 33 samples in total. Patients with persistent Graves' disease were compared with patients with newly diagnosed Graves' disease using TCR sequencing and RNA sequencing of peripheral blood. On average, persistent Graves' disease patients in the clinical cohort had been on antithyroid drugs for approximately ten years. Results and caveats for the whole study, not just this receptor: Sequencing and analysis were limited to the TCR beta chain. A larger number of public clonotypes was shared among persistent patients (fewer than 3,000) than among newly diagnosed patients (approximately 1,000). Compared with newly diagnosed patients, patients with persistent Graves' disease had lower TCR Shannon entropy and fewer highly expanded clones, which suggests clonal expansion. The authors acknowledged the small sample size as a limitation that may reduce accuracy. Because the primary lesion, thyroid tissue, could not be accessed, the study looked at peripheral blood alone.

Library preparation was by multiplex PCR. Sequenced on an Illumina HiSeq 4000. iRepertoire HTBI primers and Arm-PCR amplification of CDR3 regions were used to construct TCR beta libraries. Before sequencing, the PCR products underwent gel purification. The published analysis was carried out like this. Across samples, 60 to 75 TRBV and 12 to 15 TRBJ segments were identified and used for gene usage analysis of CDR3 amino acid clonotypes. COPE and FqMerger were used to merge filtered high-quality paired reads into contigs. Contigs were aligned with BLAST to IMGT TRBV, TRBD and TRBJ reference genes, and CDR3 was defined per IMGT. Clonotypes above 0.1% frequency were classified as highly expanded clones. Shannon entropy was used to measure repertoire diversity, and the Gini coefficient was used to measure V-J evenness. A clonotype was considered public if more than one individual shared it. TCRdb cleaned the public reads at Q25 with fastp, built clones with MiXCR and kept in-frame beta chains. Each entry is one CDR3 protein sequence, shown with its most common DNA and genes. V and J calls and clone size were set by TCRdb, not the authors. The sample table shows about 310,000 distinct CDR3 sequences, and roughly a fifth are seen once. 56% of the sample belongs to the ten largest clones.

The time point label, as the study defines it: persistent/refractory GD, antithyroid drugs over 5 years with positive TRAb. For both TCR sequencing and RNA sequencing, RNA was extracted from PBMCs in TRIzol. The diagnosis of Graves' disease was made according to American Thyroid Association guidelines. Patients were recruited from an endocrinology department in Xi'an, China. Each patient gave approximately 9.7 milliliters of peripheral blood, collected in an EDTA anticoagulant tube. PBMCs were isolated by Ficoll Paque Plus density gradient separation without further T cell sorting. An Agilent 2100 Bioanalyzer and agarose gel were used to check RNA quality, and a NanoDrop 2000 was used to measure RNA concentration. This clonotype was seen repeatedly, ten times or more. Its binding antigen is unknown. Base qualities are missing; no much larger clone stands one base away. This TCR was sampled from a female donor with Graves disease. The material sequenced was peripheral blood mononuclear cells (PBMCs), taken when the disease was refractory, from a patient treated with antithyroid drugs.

The sequenced DNA: TGTGCCAGCAGTCCGACAGGGGGCAACTTCAATTCACCCCTCCACTTT. Its translation is CASSPTGGNFNSPLHF. The chain was built from TRBV27 and TRBJ1-6, with 10 bases aligning to TRBD1. The CDR3 has 16 amino acids, counting the end cysteine and phenylalanine. The CDR3 DNA has 48 bases and is translated from base 1. The germline V end is reduced by 5 bases and the J end by 7 bases; junction bases left unmatched: 8. The germline V gene (reference sequence) specifies MNHEY as CDR1 and SMNVEV as CDR2.